This T cell receptor (beta chain) was recorded in a study of T cells in Graves' hyperthyroidism and ophthalmopathy. Whole-study results and caveats: Blood also contained most expanded thyroid clonotypes above 0.001. The model foresaw ophthalmopathy a median roughly 6.5 months prior to onset.

Researchers barred patients who had uncontrolled infection, other autoimmune disease, pregnancy or lactation. Each diagnosis drew on symptoms, thyroxine, TRAb, thyroid ultrasound and orbital computed tomography findings. Using RNA transcripts as the source, TCR beta CDR3 regions were amplified. TCR CDR3 regions were first amplified by RT-PCR with HTBI primers. TCRdb independently ran MiXCR on the multiplex PCR reads; one entry per CDR3 protein. The sample consists of 550,000 to 700,000 distinct CDR3 sequences, 35% to 55% of them appearing once. Concerning this clonotype itself: Its antigen is undetermined. A read error may produce the germline difference seen at one junction end.

Sequencing was performed on peripheral blood or thyroid tissue (not recorded which). The TCR comes from an adult woman with Graves' disease, either hyperthyroidism or ophthalmopathy (not recorded which).

The CDR3 protein is CAGSLVQGARAEAFF. The CDR3 coding sequence is TGTGCCGGCAGTTTAGTACAGGGCGCAAGGGCTGAAGCTTTCTTT. The rearrangement uses TRBV12-3 or TRBV12-4 and TRBJ1-1, with a tentative D call TRBD1 (6 bases). CDR3 length: 15 amino acids.